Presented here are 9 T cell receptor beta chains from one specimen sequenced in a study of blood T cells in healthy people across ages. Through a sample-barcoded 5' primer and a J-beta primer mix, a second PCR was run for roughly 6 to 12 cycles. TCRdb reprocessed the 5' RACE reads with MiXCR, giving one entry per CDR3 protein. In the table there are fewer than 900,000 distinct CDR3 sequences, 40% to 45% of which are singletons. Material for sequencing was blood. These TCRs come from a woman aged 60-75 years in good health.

DNA for the CDR3: TGCAGTGCTCCTCTGAATTCCAGGGGGATTAACACTGAAGCTTTCTTT. Translation gives CSAPLNSRGINTEAFF. This chain joins TRBV20-1 and TRBJ1-1, with TRBD1 matching over 7 bases. The CDR3 is 16 residues long. Germline-derived CDR1 and CDR2 are DFQATT and SNEGSKA (reference sequence). The ends lost 5 bases at V and 2 bases at J; junction bases unmatched: 14.

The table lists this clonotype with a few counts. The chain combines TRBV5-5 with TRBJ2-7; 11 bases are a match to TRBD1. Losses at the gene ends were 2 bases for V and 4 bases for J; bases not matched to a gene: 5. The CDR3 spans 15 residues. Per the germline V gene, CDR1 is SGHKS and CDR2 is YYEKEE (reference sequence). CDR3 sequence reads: CASSFTGTGGYEQYF. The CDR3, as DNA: TGTGCCAGCAGCTTTACCGGGACAGGGGGGTACGAGCAGTACTTC.

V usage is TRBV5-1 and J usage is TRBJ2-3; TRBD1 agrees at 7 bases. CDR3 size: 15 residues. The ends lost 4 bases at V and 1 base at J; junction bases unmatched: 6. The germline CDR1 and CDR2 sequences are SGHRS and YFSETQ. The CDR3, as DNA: TGCGCCAGCAGCCACAGACAGGGCCGCACAGATACGCAGTATTTT. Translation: CASSHRQGRTDTQYF.

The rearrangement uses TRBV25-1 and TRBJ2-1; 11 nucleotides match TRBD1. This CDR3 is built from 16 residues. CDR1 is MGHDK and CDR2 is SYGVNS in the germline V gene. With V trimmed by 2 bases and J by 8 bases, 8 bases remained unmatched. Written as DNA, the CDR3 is TGTGCCAGCAGTGAAAACGCGGGACAGGGGGACCATGAGCAGTTCTTC. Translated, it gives CASSENAGQGDHEQFF.

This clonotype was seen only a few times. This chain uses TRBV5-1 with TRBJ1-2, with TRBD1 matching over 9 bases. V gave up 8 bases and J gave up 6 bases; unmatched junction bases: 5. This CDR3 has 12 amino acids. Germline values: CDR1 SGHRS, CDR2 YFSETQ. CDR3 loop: CASTGGEDGYTF. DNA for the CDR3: TGCGCCAGTACAGGGGGCGAGGATGGCTACACCTTC.

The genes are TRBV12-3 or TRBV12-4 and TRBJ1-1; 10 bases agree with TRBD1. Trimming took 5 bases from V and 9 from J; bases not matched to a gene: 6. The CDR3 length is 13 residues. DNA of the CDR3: TGTGCCAGCAGTCTTGGACAGGGGGAAAAAGCTTTCTTT. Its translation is CASSLGQGEKAFF.

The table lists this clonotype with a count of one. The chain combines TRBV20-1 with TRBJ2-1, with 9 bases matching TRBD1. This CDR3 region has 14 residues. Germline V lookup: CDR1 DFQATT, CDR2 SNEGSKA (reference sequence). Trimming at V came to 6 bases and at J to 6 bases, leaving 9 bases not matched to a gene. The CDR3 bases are TGCAGTGCCCCCCAGGGACAGGGACGCAATGAGCAGTTCTTC. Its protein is CSAPQGQGRNEQFF.

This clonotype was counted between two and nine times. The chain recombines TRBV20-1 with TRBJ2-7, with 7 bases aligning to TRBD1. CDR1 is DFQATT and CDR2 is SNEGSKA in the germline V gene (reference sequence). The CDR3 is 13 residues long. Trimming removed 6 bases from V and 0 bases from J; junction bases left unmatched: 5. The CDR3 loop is CSATGQTSYEQYF. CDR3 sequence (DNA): TGCAGTGCCACGGGACAGACCTCCTACGAGCAGTACTTC.

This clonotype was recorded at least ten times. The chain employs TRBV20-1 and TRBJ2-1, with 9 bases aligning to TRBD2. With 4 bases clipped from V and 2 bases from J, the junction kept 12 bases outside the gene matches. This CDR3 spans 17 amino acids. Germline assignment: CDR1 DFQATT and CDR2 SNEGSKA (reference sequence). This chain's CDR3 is CSAKALLAGEAYNEQFF. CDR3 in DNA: TGCAGTGCTAAGGCCCTCTTAGCGGGAGAGGCCTACAATGAGCAGTTCTTC.